The rows below give T cell receptor beta chains drawn from one sample of a study of T cells in localized non-small cell lung cancer. Profiling relied on immunoSEQ multiplex PCR, and the TCRdb table lists in-frame clones only, not all of them. The sample shows some 130,000 clones, 70% to 90% of them seen only once. Sequences were derived from peripheral blood, sampled before any cancer treatment. Receptors originate from a female donor over 55 with stage I lung adenocarcinoma. CDR3s include the opening cysteine and the closing phenylalanine or tryptophan. A D gene is named only where the DNA matches it firmly. Rows give clone size only sometimes, using once, few, many, or a class for an expanded clone.

size | D | J | V | CDR3 | DNA
. | . | TRBJ2-3 | TRBV28 | CASSLGGGAQTDTQYF | TGTGCCAGCAGTTTAGGTGGGGGGGCCCAAACAGATACGCAGTATTTT
once | . | TRBJ2-3 | TRBV5-4 | CASSLGGTITDTQYF | TGTGCCAGCAGCTTAGGCGGAACAATCACAGATACGCAGTATTTT
. | . | TRBJ1-3 | TRBV28 | CASSRNTIYF | TGTGCCAGCAGTCGAAACACCATATATTTT
. | . | TRBJ1-2 | TRBV2 | CASRIGLSFYGYTF | TGTGCCAGCAGGATAGGACTGTCTTTCTATGGCTACACCTTC
. | TRBD2 | TRBJ2-7 | TRBV2 | CASSPLAGGPAEQYF | TGTGCCAGCAGTCCTTTAGCGGGAGGGCCGGCCGAGCAGTACTTC
many | . | TRBJ1-1 | TRBV5-1 | CASSLEWGAVAFF | TGCGCCAGCAGCTTGGAATGGGGGGCGGTAGCTTTCTTT
. | . | TRBJ2-1 | TRBV6-1 | CASPFDPNLYNEQFF | TGTGCCAGCCCCTTCGACCCCAATCTATACAATGAGCAGTTCTTC
. | . | TRBJ1-1 | TRBV5-1 | CASSLSPLAEAFF | TGCGCCAGCAGCTTGTCTCCGTTGGCTGAAGCTTTCTTT
. | . | TRBJ2-7 | TRBV7-6 | CASSPLQGYEQYF | TGTGCCAGCAGCCCGCTACAGGGCTACGAGCAGTACTTC
. | TRBD2 | TRBJ2-2 | TRBV5-4 | CASSLAPGLASTGELFF | TGTGCCAGCAGCTTGGCGCCGGGACTAGCGAGTACCGGGGAGCTGTTTTTT
. | . | TRBJ2-7 | TRBV6-1 | CASSTQPRGDYEQYF | TGTGCCAGCAGTACCCAACCCAGAGGGGACTACGAGCAGTACTTC
once | . | TRBJ2-1 | TRBV4-1 | CASGPEGIRNEQFF | TGCGCCAGCGGACCCGAGGGGATAAGGAATGAGCAGTTCTTC
. | . | TRBJ2-5 | TRBV15 | CATSRDSRPEETQYF | TGTGCCACCAGCAGAGATAGCAGACCCGAAGAGACCCAGTACTTC
. | . | TRBJ2-1 | TRBV5-1 | CASSLPTQLHNEQFF | TGCGCCAGCAGCTTGCCCACCCAATTACACAATGAGCAGTTCTTC
. | TRBD2 | TRBJ2-7 | TRBV6-1 | CASSDSGRLSYEQYF | TGTGCCAGCAGTGATAGCGGGAGGCTATCCTACGAGCAGTACTTC
. | TRBD1 | TRBJ1-2 | TRBV5-6 | CASSTGDGYTF | TGTGCCAGCAGCACAGGGGATGGCTACACCTTC